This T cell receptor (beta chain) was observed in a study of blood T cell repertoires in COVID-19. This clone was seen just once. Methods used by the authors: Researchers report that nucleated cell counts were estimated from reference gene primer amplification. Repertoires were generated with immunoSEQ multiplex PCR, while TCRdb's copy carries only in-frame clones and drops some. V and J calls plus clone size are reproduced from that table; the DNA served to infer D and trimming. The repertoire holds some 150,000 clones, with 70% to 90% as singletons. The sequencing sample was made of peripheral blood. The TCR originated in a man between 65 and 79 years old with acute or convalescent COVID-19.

Here the CDR3 reads CAWSGLRGDEQYF. CDR3 nucleotides: TGTGCCTGGAGTGGTCTTCGGGGTGACGAGCAGTACTTC. The rearrangement uses TRBV30 and TRBJ2-7; maybe TRBD2 (5 bases). This CDR3 has 13 residues. Trimming stripped 1 base from V and 5 bases from J, with 12 bases between. Germline CDR1 and CDR2: GTSNPN and SVGIG (reference sequence).